The 5 T cell receptor beta chains presented below share a single source sample, sequenced in a study of graft-versus-host responses after intestinal transplantation. TCRdb's table, derived via immunoSEQ multiplex PCR, lists solely in-frame clones and lacks some. The table has tens of thousands of clones, around 94% seen once. This specimen consisted of PBMCs, obtained roughly 260 days after intestinal transplant. Receptor source: a human patient who received an intestinal transplant, so some T cells may come from the graft donor.

The chain combines TRBV7-2 with TRBJ2-1; the D gene is possibly TRBD1 (5 bases). The ends were cut back, 1 base at V and 0 bases at J, with 13 bases in the middle. The germline V gene has CDR1 SGHTA and CDR2 FQGNSA. CDR3 length: 17 amino acids. Here the CDR3 reads CASSLGNRLSSYNEQFF. The CDR3 DNA follows: TGTGCCAGCAGCTTAGGCAACAGGCTAAGCTCCTACAATGAGCAGTTCTTC.

The CDR3 DNA sequence: TGTGCCTGGAGTCCTCGGACAGACACCGGGGAGCTGTTTTTT. Its protein product is CAWSPRTDTGELFF. The chain employs TRBV30 and TRBJ2-2; tentative D call: TRBD1 (6 bases). Trimming removed 2 bases from V and 3 bases from J, with 10 bases in between. The CDR3 is 14 amino acids. CDR1 is GTSNPN, CDR2 SVGIG, per germline (reference sequence). Variable domain in full (rest from reference TRBV30 and TRBJ2-2): SQTIHQWPATLVQPVGSPLSLECTVEGTSNPNLYWYRQAAGRGLQLLFYSVGIGQISSEVPQNLSASRPQDRQFILSSKKLLLSDSGFYLCAWSPRTDTGELFFGEGSRLTVL.

The genes are TRBV5-1 and TRBJ2-1; 9 nucleotides agree with TRBD2. Germline-derived CDR1 and CDR2 are SGHRS and YFSETQ. The CDR3 has 14 residues. J was trimmed by 4 bases and V by 4 bases; bases with no gene match: 3. The CDR3: CASSPGLAYNEQFF. As DNA, the CDR3 is TGCGCCAGCAGCCCGGGACTAGCTTACAATGAGCAGTTCTTC.

J is TRBJ2-5 and V is TRBV5-8; 11 nucleotides align to TRBD1. This CDR3 is built from 15 residues. CDR1 and CDR2 (germline): SGHTS, YDEGEE. The CDR3 loop reads CANNPGQGVQETQYF. The CDR3, as DNA: TGTGCGAATAATCCGGGACAGGGGGTTCAAGAGACCCAGTACTTC. The full variable domain, in which reference TRBV5-8 and TRBJ2-5 provide the parts outside the CDR3, is EAGVTQSPTHLIKTRGQQATLRCSPISGHTSVYWYQQALGLGLQFLLWYDEGEERNRGNFPPRFSGRQFPNYSSELNVNALELEDSALYLCANNPGQGVQETQYFGPGTRLLVL.

This clone was seen more than once but under ten times. V is TRBV9 and J is TRBJ1-3; maybe TRBD1 (5 bases). Between the trimmed V and J ends, which lost 6 bases and 8 bases, there was a span of 24 bases. The CDR3 has 16 amino acids. Germline assignment: CDR1 SGDLS and CDR2 YYNGEE. For the CDR3, the DNA is TGTGCCAGCACTACCCCGGGGGACTCCGCCGGGGACACCATATATTTT. Amino acids: CASTTPGDSAGDTIYF.